The 23 T cell receptor beta chains below were found in one sample sequenced in a study of T-cell reconstitution after alpha-beta-depleted transplantation in children. Researchers prepared the TCRbeta library using unique molecular identifiers, the study reports. TCRdb itself ran the PCR reads through MiXCR, one entry per CDR3 protein. The data contain about 130,000 distinct CDR3 sequences, around 9.8% of them singletons. The sequencing here drew on PBMCs, mostly from graft donor cells, taken 180 days after TCRalphabeta/CD19-depleted stem cell transplant. The source is a girl in the first two years of life who had a stem cell transplant for combined immunodeficiency, so the T cells may come from the graft donor.

The sample holds a few counts of this clonotype. This rearrangement joins TRBV29-1 to TRBJ2-5, with 7 bases identical to TRBD2. CDR3 size: 14 residues. V dropped 7 bases and J dropped 1; count of bases not matched to a gene: 9. The germline gives CDR1 SQVTM, CDR2 ANQGSEA. CDR3 nucleotide sequence: TGCAGCGCTAGGGGAGGGGACTCCCAAGAGACCCAGTACTTC. Translating gives CSARGGDSQETQYF.

The chain is built from TRBV20-1 and TRBJ1-5; 7 nucleotides line up with TRBD1. The CDR3 has 18 residues. V gave up 0 bases and J gave up 1 base; unmatched junction bases: 12. The germline V gene encodes CDR1 DFQATT and CDR2 SNEGSKA (reference sequence). The CDR3 region has the DNA TGCAGTGCTAGAGATCGGCGGGCAGGGGGATGGAGCAATCAGCCCCAGCATTTT. It yields the protein CSARDRRAGGWSNQPQHF.

The V call is TRBV20-1, the J call TRBJ2-3; tentatively, D is TRBD1 or TRBD2 (5 bases each). The germline CDR1 and CDR2 sequences are DFQATT and SNEGSKA (reference sequence). The V end lost 3 bases, the J end lost 2 bases, and 6 bases lay between the germline ends. There are 12 residues in the CDR3. The CDR3, as DNA: TGCAGTGCTAGGGGGACCACAGATACGCAGTATTTT. Translating gives CSARGTTDTQYF.

This clonotype was found a few times. This chain's CDR3 is CSASDGGRETQYF. CDR3 coding DNA: TGCAGTGCTAGTGACGGAGGAAGGGAGACCCAGTACTTC. The rearrangement links TRBV20-1 to TRBJ2-5, with a tentative D call TRBD2 (5 bases). Germline V gene lookup returns CDR1 DFQATT and CDR2 SNEGSKA (reference sequence). Trimming shortened V by 3 bases and J by 5 bases, and 13 bases separated the two germline ends. CDR3 size: 13 residues.

Only a few counts were recorded for this clonotype. This chain joins TRBV3-1 and TRBJ2-5; 12 positions agree with TRBD2. Losses at the gene ends were 6 bases for V and 5 bases for J; bases not matched to a gene: 7. CDR1 and CDR2 (germline): LGHDT, YNNKEL (reference sequence). This CDR3 has 15 amino acids. The CDR3 DNA reads as TGTGCCAGCAGTTCTCTAGCGGGAGGGAGCGAGACCCAGTACTTC. Protein sequence: CASSSLAGGSETQYF.

This clonotype appeared a few times. V gene TRBV27 combines with J gene TRBJ2-1; 12 bases match TRBD2. J lost 7 bases, V lost 2 bases, and 6 bases had no gene match. Germline assignment: CDR1 MNHEY and CDR2 SMNVEV (reference sequence). The CDR3 covers 16 residues. The chain's CDR3 is CASSLRMTSGSNEQFF. CDR3 nucleotides: TGTGCCAGCAGTTTAAGGATGACTAGCGGGAGTAATGAGCAGTTCTTC.

V gene TRBV6-5 combines with J gene TRBJ2-3; TRBD2 matches at 8 bases. The germline V gene has CDR1 MNHEY and CDR2 SVGAGI. V dropped 2 bases and J dropped 3; count of bases not matched to a gene: 10. The length of the CDR3 is 17 residues. The CDR3: CASSYRAGRGATDTQYF. The CDR3 region has the DNA TGTGCCAGCAGTTACCGAGCGGGGCGGGGGGCGACAGATACGCAGTATTTT.

This clonotype was seen a few times. The J gene is TRBJ2-7, the V gene TRBV29-1, with 9 bases matching TRBD2. The CDR3 length is 13 residues. Germline V gene sequence: CDR1 SQVTM, CDR2 ANQGSEA. V lost 6 bases to trimming and J lost 6 bases; unmatched junction nucleotides: 9. The CDR3 coding sequence is TGCAGCGTCGCCCCCAGCGGGGGGTCCGAGCAGTACTTC. Translation gives CSVAPSGGSEQYF.

The chain recombines TRBV7-8 with TRBJ2-1; D possibly corresponds to TRBD1 (6 bases). Trimming removed 5 bases from V and 7 bases from J, with 9 bases in between. Looked up from germline, CDR1 is SGHVS and CDR2 is FQNEAQ. The CDR3 runs 12 residues. The CDR3 region has the DNA TGTGCCAGCAGCGGGGGCGGGAATGAGCAGTTCTTC. It specifies CASSGGGNEQFF.

This chain joins TRBV20-1 and TRBJ1-3, with a weak D call TRBD1 (6 bases). The CDR3 covers 14 residues. V was clipped by 3 bases and J by 6 bases, with 15 bases between them. The germline gives CDR1 DFQATT, CDR2 SNEGSKA (reference sequence). The CDR3 reads CSARSEGGVNTIYF. The CDR3 region has the DNA TGCAGTGCTAGGTCCGAGGGGGGCGTAAACACCATATATTTT.

This clonotype was picked up a small number of times. The gene calls are TRBV9 and TRBJ2-2; 12 nucleotides align to TRBD2. The V segment lost 3 bases and the J segment 8 bases; nucleotides outside the gene matches: 5. Germline V lookup: CDR1 SGDLS, CDR2 YYNGEE. The CDR3 loop spans 15 amino acids. The CDR3 sequence: CASSAGLAGTGELFF. In DNA, the CDR3 is TGTGCCAGCAGCGCCGGACTAGCGGGGACAGGGGAGCTGTTTTTT.

This clonotype showed up just a few times. V usage is TRBV20-1 and J usage is TRBJ2-3, with 12 bases matching TRBD2. J gave up 2 bases and V 6 bases, and 3 bases lay outside the gene matches. The V gene's germline CDR1 is DFQATT and CDR2 SNEGSKA (reference sequence). The CDR3 contains 14 residues. Here the CDR3 DNA reads TGCAGTGCGCGGACTAGCGGGGACACAGATACGCAGTATTTT. Its translation: CSARTSGDTDTQYF.

V and J are TRBV12-3 or TRBV12-4 and TRBJ2-1; 11 bases are a match to TRBD2. This CDR3 is 15 amino acids long. V dropped 3 bases and J dropped 5; count of bases not matched to a gene: 3. The chain's CDR3 is CASSLEGLADNEQFF. Written as DNA, the CDR3 is TGTGCCAGCAGTTTGGAGGGACTAGCGGACAATGAGCAGTTCTTC.

This clonotype came up a few times. This chain links TRBV7-6 with TRBJ1-5; the D gene is possibly TRBD1 (6 bases). Germline V gene lookup returns CDR1 SGHVS and CDR2 FNYEAQ. The V end lost 5 bases, the J end lost 0 bases, and 17 bases lay between the germline ends. The CDR3 is made up of 17 amino acids. In DNA form, the CDR3 reads TGTGCCAGCAGCCCCGCAGGGACACCCTATAGCAATCAGCCCCAGCATTTT. Its translation: CASSPAGTPYSNQPQHF.

The gene calls are TRBV5-1 and TRBJ2-7, with D perhaps TRBD1 (6 bases). CDR1 is SGHRS and CDR2 is YFSETQ in the germline V gene. CDR3 size: 16 residues. V gave up 0 bases and J gave up 2 bases, with 15 bases separating them. In nucleotides, the CDR3 is TGCGCCAGCAGCTTGGCTATTACAGGGAGCCCCTACGAGCAGTACTTC. It yields the protein CASSLAITGSPYEQYF.

This clonotype was seen a few times. V gene TRBV12-3 or TRBV12-4 combines with J gene TRBJ2-7, with D possibly TRBD2 on 6 matching bases. V dropped 5 bases and J dropped 1 base, with 21 bases sitting between them. The CDR3 runs to 17 residues. The DNA of the CDR3 is TGTGCCAGCAGTCCAATTGGGGGTGAAGGGAGGTCCTACGAGCAGTACTTC. Translated: CASSPIGGEGRSYEQYF.

V gene TRBV12-3 or TRBV12-4 combines with J gene TRBJ2-5; TRBD2 matches at 16 bases. J was trimmed by 4 bases and V by 3 bases; bases with no gene match: 8. The CDR3 has 18 amino acids. The CDR3 protein is CASSFWGLAGGPGETQYF. The CDR3 nucleotides are TGTGCCAGCAGTTTTTGGGGACTAGCGGGAGGGCCAGGAGAGACCCAGTACTTC.

This clonotype was found a few times. At one end, the junction sequence differs from germline, possibly due to a read error. The J gene is TRBJ1-2, the V gene TRBV6-1, with 7 bases aligning to TRBD1. The germline V gene encodes CDR1 MNHNS and CDR2 SASEGT. The CDR3 runs 15 residues. The CDR3 DNA reads TGTGCCAGCAGGGGGGGGGCCGGGACAGTCTATGGTTACACCTTC. It is translated as CASRGGAGTVYGYTF.

This clonotype was counted a few times. This chain connects TRBV20-1 to TRBJ2-3; D possibly corresponds to TRBD2 (6 bases). Trimming took off 7 bases at V and 6 bases at J, with 26 bases between the two ends. This CDR3 is 16 amino acids long. Looked up from germline, CDR1 is DFQATT and CDR2 is SNEGSKA (reference sequence). DNA of the CDR3: TGCAGTGGAAGGGATACCGGGGGTCAGTCAGCTGATACGCAGTATTTT. It yields the protein CSGRDTGGQSADTQYF.

This clonotype was found a few times. The rearrangement joins TRBV12-3 or TRBV12-4 to TRBJ2-3; 8 bases agree with TRBD1. V dropped 4 bases and J dropped 1; count of bases not matched to a gene: 7. The CDR3 consists of 16 residues. Here the CDR3 reads CASSYDGQGGTDTQYF. The CDR3 DNA reads TGTGCCAGCAGTTACGATGGACAGGGCGGCACAGATACGCAGTATTTT.

The V gene is TRBV5-6, the J gene TRBJ2-2; D is uncertain. The V and J ends lost 0 bases and 3 bases respectively, with 3 bases between them. The germline gives CDR1 SGHDT, CDR2 YYEEEE. The CDR3 is made up of 13 amino acids. For the CDR3, the DNA is TGTGCCAGCAGCTTGGCCCACACCGGGGAGCTGTTTTTT. As protein: CASSLAHTGELFF.

The V gene is TRBV29-1, the J gene TRBJ2-2, with D tentatively TRBD1 (5 bases). Per the germline V gene, CDR1 is SQVTM and CDR2 is ANQGSEA. V was cut by 4 bases and J by 3 bases, with 9 bases left in between. This CDR3 region has 13 residues. In DNA, the CDR3 is TGCAGCGTTGCCAGGGTGTACACCGGGGAGCTGTTTTTT. This codes for CSVARVYTGELFF.

The table lists this clonotype with many counts. J is TRBJ1-4 and V is TRBV10-3; D is uncertain. The CDR3 totals 12 residues. V gave up 6 bases and J gave up 8 bases, with 10 bases separating them. Germline V gene data show CDR1 as ENHRY and CDR2 as SYGVKD. This CDR3 reads CAISPGREKLFF. The CDR3, as DNA: TGTGCCATCAGCCCGGGTAGGGAAAAACTGTTTTTT.